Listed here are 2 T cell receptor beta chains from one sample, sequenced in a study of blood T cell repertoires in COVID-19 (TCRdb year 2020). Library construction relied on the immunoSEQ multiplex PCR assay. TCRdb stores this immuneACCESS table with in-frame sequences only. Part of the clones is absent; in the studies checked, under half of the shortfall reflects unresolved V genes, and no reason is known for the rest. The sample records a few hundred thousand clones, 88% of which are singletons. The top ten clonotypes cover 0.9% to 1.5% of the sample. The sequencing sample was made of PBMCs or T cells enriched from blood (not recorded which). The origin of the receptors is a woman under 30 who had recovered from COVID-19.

As DNA, the CDR3 is TGTGCCTGGAGTGTAGGTAGGGGCGACGGCCTCTCTGGAAACACCATATATTTT. Its protein is CAWSVGRGDGLSGNTIYF. V usage is TRBV30 and J usage is TRBJ1-3; D is perhaps TRBD1 (5 bases). The CDR3 sequence is 18 residues long. Between the trimmed V and J ends, which lost 0 bases and 0 bases, there was a span of 18 bases. Per germline, CDR1 GTSNPN and CDR2 SVGIG (reference sequence).

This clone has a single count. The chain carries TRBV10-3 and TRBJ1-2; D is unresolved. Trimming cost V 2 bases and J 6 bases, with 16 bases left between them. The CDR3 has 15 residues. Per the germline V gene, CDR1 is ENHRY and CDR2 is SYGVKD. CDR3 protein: CAISEVGGYEDGYTF. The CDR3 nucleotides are TGTGCCATCAGTGAGGTGGGCGGGTATGAGGATGGCTACACCTTC.